A single sample gave rise to the 23 T cell receptor beta chains below, sequenced in a study of response to subunit inactivated influenza vaccine (dated by TCRdb to the late 2010s). The method was RT-PCR. Data came from an Illumina HiSeq 2500. TCRdb itself trimmed the public reads at Q25 with fastp, ran MiXCR and retained productive beta chains. One record per CDR3 amino acid sequence lists the most common genes and DNA. This sample is represented by 530,000 or so distinct CDR3 sequences; about an eighth of them were singletons. The ten largest clones take up 10% of the sample. Sequencing was performed on PBMCs from blood, taken on the day of vaccination. Receptor source: a man between 50 and 59 years old who received an inactivated influenza vaccine. Donor details come from another sample of the same person, matched by shared clones.

The V and J genes are TRBV12-3 or TRBV12-4 and TRBJ2-3, with D perhaps TRBD1 or TRBD2 (6 bases each). The CDR3 spans 16 residues. V shed 4 bases and J shed 8 bases, with 22 bases lying between them. CDR3 DNA: TGTGCCAGCAGTTACACCGGGGGCAGCGTCCGCCGTACGCAGTATTTT. Protein product: CASSYTGGSVRRTQYF.

This clonotype was observed a handful of times. The chain uses TRBV4-3 and TRBJ1-5; 9 bases map to TRBD1. J was trimmed by 3 bases and V by 1 base; bases with no gene match: 1. Germline V gene sequence: CDR1 LGHNA, CDR2 YSLEER. The length of the CDR3 is 15 residues. The CDR3: CASSQGTGDNQPQHF. The CDR3 DNA follows: TGCGCCAGCAGCCAAGGGACAGGGGACAATCAGCCCCAGCATTTT.

In DNA, the CDR3 is TGTGCCAGCAGTTACGGGGGTGGCAGGGCCGGGGAGCTGTTTTTT. It encodes CASSYGGGRAGELFF. The chain is built from TRBV6-5 and TRBJ2-2, with D perhaps being TRBD1 or TRBD2 (5 bases each). V was cut by 2 bases and J by 6 bases, with 13 bases left in between. Germline lookup yields CDR1 MNHEY and CDR2 SVGAGI. The CDR3 spans 15 residues.

This chain links TRBV20-1 with TRBJ1-1; 10 bases align to TRBD1. Germline CDR1 DFQATT, CDR2 SNEGSKA (reference sequence). The CDR3 is made up of 14 amino acids. Trimming took 2 bases from V and 4 from J; bases not matched to a gene: 4. CDR3 loop: CSARPGQGITEAFF. DNA of the CDR3: TGCAGTGCTAGACCGGGACAGGGGATCACTGAAGCTTTCTTT.

This clonotype was picked up a small number of times. The chain couples TRBV20-1 to TRBJ2-2, with D perhaps TRBD2 (6 bases). This CDR3 comprises 16 residues. With 0 bases removed from V and 6 bases from J, the gap between germline ends came to 17 bases. In germline, CDR1 is DFQATT, CDR2 SNEGSKA (reference sequence). In DNA form, the CDR3 reads TGCAGTGCTAGAGATACGAGGCGAGGGGAGGCCGGGGAGCTGTTTTTT. Amino acid sequence: CSARDTRRGEAGELFF.

This clonotype was seen only a few times. The rearrangement uses TRBV7-8 and TRBJ1-5; the D gene is possibly TRBD1 (5 bases). Germline V gene sequence: CDR1 SGHVS, CDR2 FQNEAQ. This CDR3 is 15 amino acids long. V lost 5 bases and J lost 7, with 18 bases in between. In DNA, the CDR3 is TGTGCCAGCAGCCGACAAGCGGGCTCAGGGCAGCCCCAGCATTTT. It translates to CASSRQAGSGQPQHF.

A few counts support this clonotype. This chain links TRBV5-1 with TRBJ1-5; TRBD1 agrees at 7 bases. CDR1 is SGHRS and CDR2 is YFSETQ in the germline V gene. This CDR3 has 16 amino acids. With V trimmed by 0 bases and J by 2 bases, 5 bases remained unmatched. The CDR3 bases are TGCGCCAGCAGCTTGGTCCCAACAGGGGGCAATCAGCCCCAGCATTTT. Protein: CASSLVPTGGNQPQHF.

This clonotype showed up just a few times. The gene calls are TRBV6-5 and TRBJ2-3; no clear D. Germline-derived CDR1 and CDR2 are MNHEY and SVGAGI. V was clipped by 0 bases and J by 6 bases, with 10 bases between them. The CDR3 sequence is 14 residues long. The CDR3 DNA reads TGTGCCAGCAGTTACTCCTCACTCTGGGATACGCAGTATTTT. This encodes CASSYSSLWDTQYF.

The chain recombines TRBV21-1 with TRBJ2-2. TRBV21-1 is described as a pseudogene. This CDR3 has 15 residues. In nucleotides, the CDR3 is TGTGCCAGCACAAACATGGGGTTGAACACCGGGGAGCTGTTTTTT. Translated, it gives CASTNMGLNTGELFF.

This clonotype was seen a few times. This chain's CDR3 is CASSLMGPTLDTGELFF. In DNA, the CDR3 is TGCGCCAGCAGCTTAATGGGGCCGACCCTGGACACCGGGGAGCTGTTTTTT. The chain uses TRBV5-1 and TRBJ2-2; D is perhaps TRBD1 (5 bases). Trimming took off 2 bases at V and 3 bases at J, with 17 bases between the two ends. Germline-derived CDR1 and CDR2 are SGHRS and YFSETQ. This CDR3 contains 17 residues. The whole variable domain, filled in from reference TRBV5-1 and TRBJ2-2, reads KAGVTQTPRYLIKTRGQQVTLSCSPISGHRSVSWYQQTPGQGLQFLFEYFSETQRNKGNFPGRFSGRQFSNSRSEMNVSTLELGDSALYLCASSLMGPTLDTGELFFGEGSRLTVL.

This chain joins TRBV7-2 and TRBJ2-1, with D possibly being TRBD2 (5 bases). V was trimmed by 2 bases and J by 9 bases, leaving 17 bases between them. The CDR3 is 15 residues long. The germline V gene encodes CDR1 SGHTA and CDR2 FQGNSA. CDR3 residues: CASSLSGIGLGEQFF. CDR3 DNA sequence: TGTGCCAGCAGCTTATCGGGAATAGGGCTTGGTGAGCAGTTCTTC.

This chain uses TRBV7-2 with TRBJ2-5; 8 nucleotides match TRBD1. The trim removed 3 bases at V and 5 bases at J, leaving 14 bases unmatched. Germline V lookup: CDR1 SGHTA, CDR2 FQGNSA. The CDR3 runs to 17 residues. DNA of the CDR3: TGTGCCAGCAGCTTTCTTTCGGACAGGGTCGAGTGGGAGACCCAGTACTTC. Protein sequence: CASSFLSDRVEWETQYF.

This clonotype was observed a handful of times. The V gene is TRBV6-1, the J gene TRBJ2-1; D remains unclear. CDR1 is MNHNS and CDR2 is SASEGT in the germline V gene. V lost 5 bases to trimming and J lost 0 bases, with 11 bases between them. This CDR3 region has 15 residues. CDR3 protein: CASSLRISSYNEQFF. The DNA of the CDR3 is TGTGCCAGCAGTCTCAGGATCAGCTCCTACAATGAGCAGTTCTTC.

The J gene is TRBJ2-3, the V gene TRBV2, with 8 bases identical to TRBD2. J lost 1 base, V lost 4 bases, and 10 bases had no gene match. CDR1 and CDR2 from the germline V gene are SNHLY and FYNNEI. The CDR3 is 17 amino acids. The CDR3 nucleotides read TGTGCCAGCAGTGTCTGGCCGGGAGGGCTCCGCACAGATACGCAGTATTTT. Residues: CASSVWPGGLRTDTQYF.

This clonotype was seen a few times. The V call is TRBV19, the J call TRBJ1-5; no reliable D call. V lost 5 bases and J 6 bases, leaving 14 bases between the germline ends. The germline V gene has CDR1 LNHDA and CDR2 SQIVND (reference sequence). The CDR3 spans 14 residues. Here the CDR3 reads CASSPSPTSQPQHF. The CDR3 DNA is TGTGCCAGTAGTCCCTCACCTACATCTCAGCCCCAGCATTTT. The full variable domain, rest sourced from reference TRBV19 and TRBJ1-5, is DGGITQSPKYLFRKEGQNVTLSCEQNLNHDAMYWYRQDPGQGLRLIYYSQIVNDFQKGDIAEGYSVSREKKESFPLTVTSAQKNPTAFYLCASSPSPTSQPQHFGDGTRLSIL.

The chain links TRBV3-1 to TRBJ2-1; D may be TRBD1 (6 bases). The germline V gene has CDR1 LGHDT and CDR2 YNNKEL (reference sequence). Trimming pared 4 bases from V and 2 bases from J, leaving 9 bases between. This CDR3 comprises 14 residues. CDR3 amino acids: CASSLTGTYNEQFF. The DNA for the CDR3 is TGTGCCAGCAGCCTCACAGGGACCTACAATGAGCAGTTCTTC.

Many counts were recorded for this clonotype. This sequence joins TRBV12-3 or TRBV12-4 and TRBJ2-3; D gene uncertain. The CDR3 runs to 13 residues. Trimming pared 3 bases from V and 2 bases from J, leaving 6 bases between. DNA of the CDR3: TGTGCCAGCAGTTTCACCGACACAGATACGCAGTATTTT. Translation: CASSFTDTDTQYF.

The sample holds a few counts of this clonotype. The gene calls are TRBV7-2 and TRBJ2-7, with 7 bases aligning to TRBD1. V was pared by 5 bases and J by 4 bases, with 14 bases of the junction left unmatched. This CDR3 has 16 residues. Germline V CDR1 and CDR2: SGHTA, FQGNSA. CDR3 DNA: TGTGCCAGCAGCGACCTATACAGGGGCTTTCCTTACGAGCAGTACTTC. Translation gives CASSDLYRGFPYEQYF.

This clonotype occurred a few times. This rearrangement joins TRBV12-3 or TRBV12-4 to TRBJ2-1, with 10 bases lining up with TRBD2. J was trimmed by 9 bases and V by 7 bases; bases with no gene match: 9. CDR3 length: 14 amino acids. The CDR3 bases are TGTGCCAGCACCCCGGGACTAGCGTTTGGTGAGCAGTTCTTC. It specifies CASTPGLAFGEQFF.

The rearrangement joins TRBV5-1 to TRBJ2-7; D perhaps matches TRBD2 (6 bases). V was clipped by 0 bases and J by 2 bases, with 15 bases between them. Germline CDR1 SGHRS, CDR2 YFSETQ. The CDR3 sequence is 16 residues long. As DNA, the CDR3 is TGCGCCAGCAGCTTGGCCTCTGGGCGACTAGCCTACGAGCAGTACTTC. Its protein is CASSLASGRLAYEQYF.

The chain carries TRBV5-1 and TRBJ2-2, with 7 bases aligning to TRBD2. The length of the CDR3 is 12 residues. Germline V gene lookup returns CDR1 SGHRS and CDR2 YFSETQ. Unmatched junction bases numbered 5, after V lost 4 bases and J lost 11 bases. In DNA form, the CDR3 reads TGCGCCAGCAGCCCGGGAGGTACTGAGCTGTTTTTT. The encoded protein is CASSPGGTELFF.

This chain uses TRBV6-5 with TRBJ1-2; 8 positions agree with TRBD1. Germline V gene lookup returns CDR1 MNHEY and CDR2 SVGAGI. This CDR3 has 16 amino acids. With V trimmed by 0 bases and J by 7 bases, 10 bases remained unmatched. CDR3 residues: CASSYSKQGVGAGYTF. The CDR3 nucleotides read TGTGCCAGCAGTTACTCGAAACAGGGGGTCGGGGCTGGCTACACCTTC.

This clonotype was seen only a few times. This chain links TRBV20-1 with TRBJ1-2; no clear D. In germline, CDR1 is DFQATT, CDR2 SNEGSKA (reference sequence). V dropped 5 bases and J dropped 1 base, with 8 bases sitting between them. The CDR3 has 12 amino acids. The CDR3 spells CSAQDLNYGYTF. The CDR3 DNA sequence: TGCAGTGCTCAGGACCTTAACTATGGCTACACCTTC.